Shown below are 22 T cell receptor beta chains from a single sample sequenced in a study of shared clonotypes between healthy human individuals. Selected positively for CCR7 and CD45RO-negative, naive CD8 cells excluded terminally differentiated effector memory CD45RA+ cells. This table comes from immunoSEQ multiplex PCR, and its TCRdb copy is limited to in-frame clones, with some not included. The profile shows about 2 million clones, 85% to 95% of them singletons. The sequenced sample was naive CD8+ T cells sorted from blood. The receptors originated from a man aged 18 to 29 in good health.

This chain uses TRBV28 with TRBJ2-7, with D possibly being TRBD2 (6 bases). This CDR3 is built from 13 residues. Trimming took 5 bases from V and 4 from J, leaving 12 bases between them. The V gene's germline CDR1 is MDHEN and CDR2 SYDVKM. The CDR3 reads CASSPPGTYEQYF. In nucleotides, the CDR3 is TGTGCCAGCAGTCCCCCAGGGACTTACGAGCAGTACTTC.

CDR3 coding DNA: TGTGCCAGCAGCCATGACACTTCGAGCACAGATACGCAGTATTTT. Translating gives CASSHDTSSTDTQYF. V usage is TRBV7-9 and J usage is TRBJ2-3; D is unresolved. Germline loops: CDR1 SEHNR, CDR2 FQNEAQ (reference sequence). The CDR3 is made up of 15 amino acids. V was pared by 5 bases and J by 0 bases, with 12 bases between.

The J gene is TRBJ2-7, the V gene TRBV27; possible D gene TRBD1, 6 bases. V was cut by 3 bases and J by 3 bases, with 12 bases left in between. There are 14 residues in the CDR3. Germline V gene sequence: CDR1 MNHEY, CDR2 SMNVEV (reference sequence). The CDR3 DNA follows: TGTGCCAGCAGTTTGACAGGAAACATCTACGAGCAGTACTTC. Protein product: CASSLTGNIYEQYF.

The chain links TRBV9 to TRBJ2-7; 10 bases fit TRBD2. Losses at the gene ends were 0 bases for V and 2 bases for J; bases not matched to a gene: 5. This CDR3 comprises 16 residues. CDR1 is SGDLS, CDR2 YYNGEE, per germline. Here the CDR3 reads CASSVEAGGPTYEQYF. CDR3 in DNA: TGTGCCAGCAGCGTAGAAGCGGGAGGGCCTACCTACGAGCAGTACTTC.

This clone was seen once. This clone may be a read error of a much larger clone one base away. Other DNA sequences within the sample encode an identical CDR3. The rearrangement joins TRBV11-2 to TRBJ2-7; D unclear. The CDR3 has 10 amino acids. CDR1 and CDR2 (germline): SGHAT, FQNNGV. Trimming took off 6 bases at V and 3 bases at J, with 3 bases between the two ends. The CDR3 sequence is CASSNYEQYF. CDR3 nucleotides: TGTGCCAGCAGTAACTACGAGCAGTACTTC.

Only one count was recorded for this clone. The same CDR3 is also encoded by other DNA sequences in this sample. The chain carries TRBV2 and TRBJ2-5; TRBD2 might be the D (6 bases). The V end lost 3 bases, the J end lost 1 base, and 6 bases lay between the germline ends. This CDR3 region has 13 residues. Germline assignment: CDR1 SNHLY and CDR2 FYNNEI. The CDR3 bases are TGTGCCAGCAGTGATAGCGGCCAAGAGACCCAGTACTTC. This encodes CASSDSGQETQYF.

Here the CDR3 reads CSVEGTGVTYEQYF. The CDR3 DNA is TGCAGCGTTGAGGGGACAGGTGTAACCTACGAGCAGTACTTC. The chain is built from TRBV29-1 and TRBJ2-7, with 8 positions matching TRBD1. Unmatched junction bases numbered 6, after V lost 3 bases and J lost 2 bases. The CDR3 consists of 14 residues. Germline V gene sequence: CDR1 SQVTM, CDR2 ANQGSEA.

About this clone itself: Possible read error: a much larger clone is one base away. Different DNA sequences within this sample yield the same CDR3. This chain links TRBV7-2 with TRBJ2-7; unclear D gene. CDR1 is SGHTA and CDR2 is FQGNSA in the germline V gene. V was pared by 1 base and J by 2 bases, with 6 bases between. This CDR3 spans 13 amino acids. In DNA, the CDR3 is TGTGCCAGCAGCTTAGACAGCACCTACGAGCAGTACTTC. Translation: CASSLDSTYEQYF.

The rearrangement uses TRBV13 and TRBJ2-7; D may be TRBD1 (5 bases). V dropped 5 bases and J dropped 5 bases, with 16 bases sitting between them. Germline V gives CDR1 PRHDT, CDR2 FYEKMQ (reference sequence). The CDR3 extends over 14 amino acids. The CDR3: CASSASRVANEQYF. The CDR3 DNA is TGTGCCAGCAGCGCCTCCAGGGTGGCCAACGAGCAGTACTTC.

The rearrangement joins TRBV13 to TRBJ2-7; TRBD1 matches 7 bases. CDR1 PRHDT and CDR2 FYEKMQ come from the germline V gene (reference sequence). The CDR3 spans 15 residues. The V gene end was trimmed by 2 bases and the J gene end by 7 bases; junction bases not matched to a gene: 11. The DNA of the CDR3 is TGTGCCAGCAGCTTAAGGGACAGAGGTTCGGGGGAGCAGTACTTC. Amino acid sequence: CASSLRDRGSGEQYF.

The rearrangement links TRBV5-6 to TRBJ1-2; no definite D call. CDR3 length: 13 amino acids. Germline assignment: CDR1 SGHDT and CDR2 YYEEEE. With 4 bases removed from V and 2 bases from J, the gap between germline ends came to 9 bases. The CDR3 spells CASSDVRNYGYTF. CDR3 sequence (DNA): TGTGCCAGCAGCGACGTTCGAAACTATGGCTACACCTTC.

This rearrangement joins TRBV10-3 to TRBJ2-7; D perhaps matches TRBD2 (6 bases). The germline CDR1 and CDR2 sequences are ENHRY and SYGVKD. This CDR3 region has 14 residues. The V and J ends lost 3 bases and 5 bases respectively, with 14 bases between them. CDR3: CAISDAGGTDEQYF. The CDR3 nucleotides are TGTGCCATCAGTGATGCCGGAGGGACGGACGAGCAGTACTTC.

DNA for the CDR3: TGTGCTAGTGCCTATCAACATGGCAATGAGCAGTTCTTC. Translating it yields CASAYQHGNEQFF. The chain links TRBV12-5 to TRBJ2-1, with no clear D. This CDR3 is 13 amino acids long. The V gene's germline CDR1 is LGHNT and CDR2 FRNRAP. The V gene lost 7 bases and the J gene lost 6 bases, with 13 bases spanning the gap.

This chain uses TRBV6-5 with TRBJ2-1; a possible D gene is TRBD2 (6 bases). Germline-derived CDR1 and CDR2 are MNHEY and SVGAGI. The ends were cut back, 1 base at V and 2 bases at J, with 12 bases in the middle. The CDR3 has 16 residues. The CDR3 DNA is TGTGCCAGCAGTTACTTCGGGGGAGTAACCTACAATGAGCAGTTCTTC. It specifies CASSYFGGVTYNEQFF.

V gene TRBV4-1 combines with J gene TRBJ2-7; perhaps TRBD1 as D (6 bases). With 2 bases removed from V and 0 bases from J, the gap between germline ends came to 11 bases. The CDR3 contains 15 residues. Germline CDR1 and CDR2: MGHRA and YSYEKL. DNA of the CDR3: TGCGCCAGCAGCCAAAAACAGGGAATCTCCTACGAGCAGTACTTC. Its protein product is CASSQKQGISYEQYF.

V and J are TRBV4-3 and TRBJ2-2; 7 bases are a match to TRBD1. This CDR3 region has 14 residues. Germline V gives CDR1 LGHNA, CDR2 YSLEER. Germline trimming cut 6 bases from V and 5 bases from J; bases unmatched to any gene: 6. CDR3 in DNA: TGCGCCAGCAGTCGGACAGGCTTAACCGGGGAGCTGTTTTTT. Translating gives CASSRTGLTGELFF.

The chain joins TRBV11-2 to TRBJ2-1; D is perhaps TRBD1 (5 bases). The CDR3 loop spans 15 amino acids. Trimming pared 1 base from V and 4 bases from J, leaving 11 bases between. In germline, CDR1 is SGHAT, CDR2 FQNNGV. Written as DNA, the CDR3 is TGTGCCAGCAGCTTAGTACAGGCAGGGTACAATGAGCAGTTCTTC. As protein: CASSLVQAGYNEQFF.

The CDR3 reads CASGNSGNYEQYF. In DNA form, the CDR3 reads TGTGCCAGCGGCAATAGCGGGAACTACGAGCAGTACTTC. V usage is TRBV5-6 and J usage is TRBJ2-7; 8 nucleotides match TRBD2. The ends lost 7 bases at V and 3 bases at J; junction bases unmatched: 6. Per the germline V gene, CDR1 is SGHDT and CDR2 is YYEEEE. CDR3 length: 13 residues.

This chain uses TRBV5-6 with TRBJ2-1, with 11 bases identical to TRBD2. Germline V lookup: CDR1 SGHDT, CDR2 YYEEEE. V was clipped by 0 bases and J by 9 bases; unmatched bases: 2. The CDR3 totals 14 residues. DNA of the CDR3: TGTGCCAGCAGCTTGGGACTAGCGGGGACTGAGCAGTTCTTC. Translation: CASSLGLAGTEQFF.

The rearrangement joins TRBV6-1 to TRBJ1-5; 10 bases match TRBD1. The germline gives CDR1 MNHNS, CDR2 SASEGT. The V gene end was trimmed by 6 bases and the J gene end by 5 bases; junction bases not matched to a gene: 1. The CDR3 totals 13 residues. The CDR3 is CASRGQGYQPQHF. The CDR3 DNA reads TGTGCCAGCAGGGGACAGGGGTATCAGCCCCAGCATTTT.

The chain uses TRBV21-1 and TRBJ2-1; TRBD2, the table's D call, lacks a check against the DNA. TRBV21-1 is given as a pseudogene. CDR3 size: 17 residues. CDR3 loop: CASTPTSGRDKDNEQFF. As DNA, the CDR3 is TGTGCCAGCACCCCGACTAGCGGGAGGGACAAGGACAATGAGCAGTTCTTC.

The gene calls are TRBV4-1 and TRBJ2-7, with D possibly TRBD1 on 6 matching bases. CDR3 length equals 14 residues. The germline gives CDR1 MGHRA, CDR2 YSYEKL. Trimming shortened V by 4 bases and J by 2 bases, and 12 bases separated the two germline ends. Written as DNA, the CDR3 is TGCGCCAGCAGCCCGCTGTCAGGGGCCTACGAGCAGTACTTC. Its translation is CASSPLSGAYEQYF.